The 16 T cell receptor beta chains reported below all come from one sample, sequenced in a study of cytomegalovirus exposure and HLA in healthy donors. Use of 60 Vbeta and 13 Jbeta primers characterized the PCR. The table came from immunoSEQ multiplex PCR; TCRdb's copy has only in-frame clones and leaves some out. The sample gives about 160,000 clones, under 80% of which show up once; 1.1% to 1.5% is in the top ten. The sequenced material came from PBMCs. The source is a woman in her 30s in good health and CMV-seronegative.

V and J are TRBV28 and TRBJ2-7, with D unclear. Germline assignment: CDR1 MDHEN and CDR2 SYDVKM. V was clipped by 2 bases and J by 4 bases, with 12 bases between them. CDR3 length: 14 amino acids. CDR3 bases: TGTGCCAGCAGTTTAGGGTCCTCGGGTTACGAGCAGTACTTC. It codes for CASSLGSSGYEQYF. Looking up the rest from reference TRBV28 and TRBJ2-7 gives the full variable domain: DVKVTQSSRYLVKRTGEKVFLECVQDMDHENMFWYRQDPGLGLRLIYFSYDVKMKEKGDIPEGYSVSREKKERFSLILESASTNQTSMYLCASSLGSSGYEQYFGPGTRLTVT.

A single count supports this clone. This chain uses TRBV5-6 with TRBJ2-3, with 11 bases identical to TRBD2. J gave up 1 base and V 3 bases, and 4 bases lay outside the gene matches. Germline assignment: CDR1 SGHDT and CDR2 YYEEEE. The CDR3 covers 16 residues. The CDR3 DNA reads as TGTGCCAGCAGCTCGTCGACTAGCGGGGGCACAGATACGCAGTATTTT. Translated: CASSSSTSGGTDTQYF.

The chain recombines TRBV2 with TRBJ1-4; 8 bases match TRBD1. V lost 7 bases and J lost 4; bases outside the gene matches: 11. In germline, CDR1 is SNHLY, CDR2 FYNNEI. CDR3 length equals 16 residues. CDR3 sequence (DNA): TGTGCCAGCAAGGGCGAGGCAGGGGGCTATAATGAAAAACTGTTTTTT. Its translation is CASKGEAGGYNEKLFF.

The rearrangement links TRBV5-1 to TRBJ2-1, with TRBD2 identical over 12 bases. V was pared by 4 bases and J by 9 bases, with 11 bases of the junction left unmatched. This CDR3 region has 16 residues. The germline gives CDR1 SGHRS, CDR2 YFSETQ. The CDR3 loop reads CASSASSGGAEGEQFF. The CDR3 DNA follows: TGCGCCAGCAGCGCCTCTAGCGGGGGGGCCGAGGGTGAGCAGTTCTTC.

This clone was seen just once. The rearrangement links TRBV25-1 to TRBJ1-3; the D gene is possibly TRBD1 (5 bases). Germline-derived CDR1 and CDR2 are MGHDK and SYGVNS. V lost 2 bases, J lost 4 bases, and 18 bases lay in between. The CDR3 runs to 17 residues. DNA for the CDR3: TGTGCCAGCAGTGAAAAATCCGGGCGGAGGGGAGGAAACACCATATATTTT. The encoded protein is CASSEKSGRRGGNTIYF.

This chain connects TRBV28 to TRBJ1-2, with 8 bases lining up with TRBD1. CDR3 size: 13 residues. CDR1 and CDR2 from the germline V gene are MDHEN and SYDVKM. Losses at the gene ends were 6 bases for V and 3 bases for J; bases not matched to a gene: 3. The CDR3 region is CASRPTGDYGYTF. CDR3 DNA sequence: TGTGCCAGCAGACCGACAGGGGACTATGGCTACACCTTC.

The sample holds a few counts of this clone. V usage is TRBV30 and J usage is TRBJ2-1; 8 bases align to TRBD1. The CDR3 extends over 15 amino acids. Per germline, CDR1 GTSNPN and CDR2 SVGIG (reference sequence). Trimming cost V 0 bases and J 4 bases; bases outside gene matches: 5. The CDR3 sequence is CAWSVPDRAYNEQFF. DNA for the CDR3: TGTGCCTGGAGTGTGCCGGACAGGGCATACAATGAGCAGTTCTTC. The complete variable domain, with remaining parts taken from reference TRBV30 and TRBJ2-1, reads SQTIHQWPATLVQPVGSPLSLECTVEGTSNPNLYWYRQAAGRGLQLLFYSVGIGQISSEVPQNLSASRPQDRQFILSSKKLLLSDSGFYLCAWSVPDRAYNEQFFGPGTRLTVL.

The V gene is TRBV4-1, the J gene TRBJ1-6, with a tentative D call TRBD1 (5 bases). Deletions cut 2 bases from V and 6 bases from J, with 11 bases between. Germline V CDR1 and CDR2: MGHRA, YSYEKL. The CDR3 spans 15 residues. CDR3 sequence: CASSQLTAINSPLHF. DNA for the CDR3: TGCGCCAGCAGCCAATTGACAGCTATTAATTCACCCCTCCACTTT.

This clone was observed once. The chain links TRBV28 to TRBJ2-7; TRBD2 is a possible D gene (5 bases). Per the germline V gene, CDR1 is MDHEN and CDR2 is SYDVKM. This CDR3 comprises 13 residues. Trimming took off 8 bases at V and 7 bases at J, with 18 bases between the two ends. The CDR3 bases are TGTGCCAGCCCGGGGTCCCTCCTACGGGAGCAGTACTTC. This gives the protein CASPGSLLREQYF. Complete variable domain (other parts from reference TRBV28 and TRBJ2-7): DVKVTQSSRYLVKRTGEKVFLECVQDMDHENMFWYRQDPGLGLRLIYFSYDVKMKEKGDIPEGYSVSREKKERFSLILESASTNQTSMYLCASPGSLLREQYFGPGTRLTVT.

In this sample, this clone turned up once. This chain links TRBV6-1 with TRBJ2-3; 9 bases match TRBD2. Germline values: CDR1 MNHNS, CDR2 SASEGT. The CDR3 is 20 amino acids. V trimming: 2 bases; J trimming: 5 bases; junction bases outside the gene matches: 20. The CDR3: CASSEFSWRGGTLPGDTQYF. The CDR3 bases are TGTGCCAGCAGTGAATTTTCATGGCGGGGGGGGACGCTACCCGGAGATACGCAGTATTTT.

This clone was found once. The V and J genes are TRBV27 and TRBJ2-7; maybe TRBD2 (7 bases). The germline V and J ends were trimmed by 6 bases and 7 bases, with 13 bases remaining between them. Germline V lookup: CDR1 MNHEY, CDR2 SMNVEV (reference sequence). The CDR3 covers 12 residues. The DNA for the CDR3 is TGTGCCAGCAGGGGGGGAGGGGGGGAGCAGTACTTC. As protein: CASRGGGGEQYF.

This chain links TRBV6-1 with TRBJ2-5; unclear D gene. CDR3 length: 13 amino acids. The V end lost 8 bases, the J end lost 4 bases, and 14 bases lay between the germline ends. The germline CDR1 and CDR2 sequences are MNHNS and SASEGT. The DNA of the CDR3 is TGTGCCAGCTCTACTAAATTGGGAGAGACCCAGTACTTC. Its protein is CASSTKLGETQYF.

Regarding this clone: One junction end disagrees with the germline gene, perhaps due to a read error. The chain recombines TRBV10-3 with TRBJ1-2; D is undetermined. Germline lookup yields CDR1 ENHRY and CDR2 SYGVKD. The length of the CDR3 is 14 residues. Written as DNA, the CDR3 is TGTGCCAGCAGTGAAGACAACAGCAACTATGGCTACACCTTC. Encoded protein: CASSEDNSNYGYTF.

The chain combines TRBV2 with TRBJ1-2; 8 positions agree with TRBD1. This CDR3 has 15 amino acids. Germline CDR1 and CDR2: SNHLY and FYNNEI. Losses at the gene ends were 7 bases for V and 1 base for J; bases not matched to a gene: 8. The CDR3 bases are TGTGCCAGCATCCTTCAGGGGGCATTTAACTATGGCTACACCTTC. Translated, it gives CASILQGAFNYGYTF.

The chain links TRBV6-1 to TRBJ2-5; 11 bases are a match to TRBD2. The germline CDR1 and CDR2 sequences are MNHNS and SASEGT. There are 15 residues in the CDR3. V was pared by 4 bases and J by 4 bases, with 5 bases of the junction left unmatched. Here the CDR3 reads CASSVDSGGAETQYF. The CDR3 DNA is TGTGCCAGCAGTGTAGATAGCGGGGGGGCAGAGACCCAGTACTTC.

This sequence joins TRBV25-1 and TRBJ1-1; D is uncertain. Per germline, CDR1 MGHDK and CDR2 SYGVNS. CDR3 length: 12 residues. The V gene lost 11 bases and the J gene lost 6 bases, with 16 bases spanning the gap. For the CDR3, the DNA is TGTGCCTCCCGAGGCCCCGGCGCTGAAGCTTTCTTT. It specifies CASRGPGAEAFF.